This T cell receptor beta chain was found in a study of shared clonotypes between healthy human individuals. Sequenced by immunoSEQ multiplex PCR; TCRdb stores in-frame clones only, minus some. Altogether 1.6 million or so clones are present, 98% being singletons, with the ten largest covering 0.36%. Germline CDR1 reads SGHAT; CDR2 reads FQNNGV. V was shortened by 3 bases and J by 5 bases, with 14 bases between the two germline ends. The CDR3 loop spans 15 amino acids. The origin of this receptor is a man aged 30-40 years in good health. Sample: naive CD4+ T cells sorted from blood. Indicated subset: CD45RA+ positively selected. This sequence joins TRBV11-2 and TRBJ2-1; D ambiguous. CDR3 sequence: CASSFPGPSNNEQFF. CDR3 DNA sequence: TGTGCCAGCAGCTTTCCGGGCCCCTCGAACAATGAGCAGTTCTTC.